The present entry profiles one T cell receptor (beta chain) with its context. At one end the junction does not follow the germline gene, possibly because of a read error. The library was designed around alpha chains, so this beta chain is a stray read whose abundance carries little weight. These data come from a study of spatial heterogeneity in lung cancer. Stated time point: sample taken at primary tumor resection. Without sorting, whole RNA was sequenced from tumor, nontumor lung or frozen PBMC. The germline gives CDR1 SGHVS, CDR2 FQNEAQ. This CDR3 is 16 amino acids long. TCRdb reanalysed the 5' RACE reads using MiXCR and keeps one entry per CDR3 protein. This table holds thousands of distinct CDR3 sequences, around 24% found once.

This chain connects TRBV7-8 to TRBJ2-7; possibly TRBD1 or TRBD2 for D (5 bases each). The sequencing used PBMCs, collected at surgery. This clonotype originated in a female donor with early-stage non-small cell lung cancer. DNA for the CDR3: TGTGTCAGCAGCCGGCAGAGGGGACCGCGTGGCTACGAGCAGTACTTC. Its translation is CVSSRQRGPRGYEQYF.